This T cell receptor beta chain was obtained from a study of cytomegalovirus exposure and HLA in healthy donors. Study-wide results and caveats: Being indistinguishable, some V segments were excluded, TRBV6-2 and TRBV6-3 among them. Rarity characterized most TCR sequences, yet some public TCRs appeared in many donors. TCR beta chains numbering under 200 were designated cytomegalovirus-associated.

CDR3 length: 14 residues. V gave up 8 bases and J gave up 4 bases, with 18 bases separating them. CDR1 and CDR2 from the germline V gene are MNHNS and SASEGT. Concerning this clone itself: Its antigen remains unidentified.

The PCR ran on 60 Vbeta and 13 Jbeta primers. As handled by the study authors: An analysis performed later counted about 80 million unique TCR beta chains (roughly 10 million of them shared). The data were produced by immunoSEQ multiplex PCR, yet TCRdb's version contains in-frame clones alone and is incomplete. V and J calls and clone size are given by that table; D and trimming were obtained from the DNA. The table shows approximately 120,000 clones, with over 75% occurring only once. This rearrangement joins TRBV6-1 to TRBJ2-7; the D gene is possibly TRBD1 (7 bases). Sequences were obtained from PBMCs. The receptor was derived from a man in his forties or fifties in good health and CMV-seropositive. CDR3 loop: CASRAQGGSYEQYF. As DNA, the CDR3 is TGTGCCAGCCGTGCCCAGGGGGGCTCTTACGAGCAGTACTTC.